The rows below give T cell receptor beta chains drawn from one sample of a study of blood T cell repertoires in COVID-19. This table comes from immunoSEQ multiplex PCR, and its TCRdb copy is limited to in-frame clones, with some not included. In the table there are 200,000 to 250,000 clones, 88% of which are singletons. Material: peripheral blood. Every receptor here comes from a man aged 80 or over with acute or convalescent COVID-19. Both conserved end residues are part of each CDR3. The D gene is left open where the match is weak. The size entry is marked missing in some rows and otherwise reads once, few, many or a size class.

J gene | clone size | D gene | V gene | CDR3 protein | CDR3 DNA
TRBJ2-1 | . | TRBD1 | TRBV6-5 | CASRQGQGYNEQFF | TGTGCCAGCAGGCAAGGACAGGGGTACAATGAGCAGTTCTTC
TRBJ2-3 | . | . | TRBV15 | CATQGGLDTDTQYF | TGTGCCACCCAGGGGGGACTTGACACAGATACGCAGTATTTT
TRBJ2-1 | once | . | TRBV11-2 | CASSRRGAGEDEQFF | TGTGCCAGCAGCCGTCGGGGTGCGGGTGAAGATGAGCAGTTCTTC
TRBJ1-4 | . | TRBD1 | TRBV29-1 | CSVGQGATNEKLFF | TGCAGCGTTGGTCAGGGGGCGACTAATGAAAAACTGTTTTTT
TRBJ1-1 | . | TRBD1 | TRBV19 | CASHLRRQGTAEAFF | TGTGCCAGTCATTTACGACGACAGGGAACGGCTGAAGCTTTCTTT
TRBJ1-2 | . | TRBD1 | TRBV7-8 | CASSSLPGQSYGYTF | TGTGCCAGCAGCTCATTGCCGGGACAGTCCTATGGCTACACCTTC
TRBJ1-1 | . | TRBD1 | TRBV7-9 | CASSLGQGGEAFF | TGTGCCAGCAGCTTGGGACAGGGCGGTGAAGCTTTCTTT
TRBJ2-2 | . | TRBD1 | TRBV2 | CASAGGRTGELFF | TGTGCAAGCGCAGGGGGCCGAACCGGGGAGCTGTTTTTT
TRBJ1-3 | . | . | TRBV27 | CASSLVEALNRAGNTIYF | TGTGCCAGCAGTTTAGTCGAGGCTCTTAACAGGGCTGGAAACACCATATATTTT
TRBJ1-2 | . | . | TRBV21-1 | CASSKAFTTGGCGYTF | TGTGCCAGCAGCAAAGCTTTTACTACAGGGGGCTGTGGCTACACCTTC
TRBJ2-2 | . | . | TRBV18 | CASSPDRSTGELFF | TGTGCCAGCTCACCGGACAGAAGCACCGGGGAGCTGTTTTTT
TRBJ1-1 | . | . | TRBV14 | CASSQDQGAEAFF | TGTGCCAGCAGCCAAGATCAGGGCGCTGAAGCTTTCTTT
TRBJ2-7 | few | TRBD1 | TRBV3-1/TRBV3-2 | CASSQTGQGAREQYF | TGTGCCAGCAGCCAAACGGGACAGGGGGCTAGGGAGCAGTACTTC
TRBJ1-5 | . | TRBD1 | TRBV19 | CASSTPTGPNQPQHF | TGTGCCAGTAGCACTCCGACAGGGCCCAATCAGCCCCAGCATTTT
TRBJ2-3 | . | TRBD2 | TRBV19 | CASMTSGRAVGDTQYF | TGTGCCAGTATGACGAGCGGGAGGGCCGTTGGAGATACGCAGTATTTT
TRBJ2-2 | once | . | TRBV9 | CASSLGLLSGELFF | TGTGCCAGCAGCCTGGGACTTCTTTCCGGGGAGCTGTTTTTT
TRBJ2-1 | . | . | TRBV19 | CASSIKDSSYNEQFF | TGTGCCAGTAGTATTAAGGACAGTTCCTACAATGAGCAGTTCTTC
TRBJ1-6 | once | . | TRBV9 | CASSVEQNSPLHF | TGTGCCAGCAGCGTAGAGCAAAATTCACCCCTCCACTTT
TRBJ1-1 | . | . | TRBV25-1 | CASSRQTGMNTEAFF | TGTGCCAGCAGTAGACAGACTGGAATGAACACTGAAGCTTTCTTT
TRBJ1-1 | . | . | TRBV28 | CASSLTGTEAFF | TGTGCCAGCAGTTTAACGGGCACTGAAGCTTTCTTT
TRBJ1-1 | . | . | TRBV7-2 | CASSLVIGSNTEAFF | TGTGCCAGCAGCTTAGTGATCGGGAGTAACACTGAAGCTTTCTTT
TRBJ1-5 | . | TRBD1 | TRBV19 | CASSIRDRGNQPQHF | TGTGCCAGTAGTATCCGGGACAGGGGCAATCAGCCCCAGCATTTT
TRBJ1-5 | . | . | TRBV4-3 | CASSLTVNQPQHF | TGCGCCAGCAGTCTGACAGTCAATCAGCCCCAGCATTTT
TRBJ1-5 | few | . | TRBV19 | CASTLRGSNQPQHF | TGTGCCAGTACCCTCAGAGGAAGCAATCAGCCCCAGCATTTT
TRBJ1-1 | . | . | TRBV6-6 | CASSYPRTVQATEAFF | TGTGCCAGCAGTTATCCCAGGACAGTCCAGGCCACTGAAGCTTTCTTT
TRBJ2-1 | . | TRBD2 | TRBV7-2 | CASNRGGRSNEQFF | TGTGCCAGCAACCGGGGGGGTAGGAGCAATGAGCAGTTCTTC
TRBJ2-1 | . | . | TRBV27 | CASSLIAPRDEQFF | TGTGCCAGCAGTTTAATAGCACCCCGCGATGAGCAGTTCTTC
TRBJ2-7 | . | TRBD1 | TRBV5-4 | CASSPGQDGEQYF | TGTGCCAGCAGCCCGGGACAGGATGGCGAGCAGTACTTC
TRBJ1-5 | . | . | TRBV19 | CASSIQGRDQPQHF | TGTGCCAGTAGTATCCAGGGAAGAGATCAGCCCCAGCATTTT
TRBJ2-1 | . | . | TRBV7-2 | CASSLVAVPYNEQFF | TGTGCCAGCAGCTTAGTAGCGGTCCCCTACAATGAGCAGTTCTTC
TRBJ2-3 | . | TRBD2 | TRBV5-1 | CASSLVGRDDTQYF | TGCGCCAGCAGCTTGGTCGGGAGGGATGATACGCAGTATTTT
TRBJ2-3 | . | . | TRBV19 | CASSIATGITDTQYF | TGTGCCAGTAGTATAGCTACGGGAATCACAGATACGCAGTATTTT
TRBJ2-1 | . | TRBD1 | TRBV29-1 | CSCEGGRGLYNEQFF | TGCAGCTGTGAAGGGGGCAGGGGGCTCTACAATGAGCAGTTCTTC
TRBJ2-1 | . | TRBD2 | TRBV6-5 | CASIRAGGHYNEQFF | TGTGCCAGCATACGAGCGGGAGGACACTACAATGAGCAGTTCTTC
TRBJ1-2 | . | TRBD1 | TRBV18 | CASSLITSGTGDGYTF | TGTGCCAGCTCACTGATAACCTCCGGGACAGGGGATGGCTACACCTTC
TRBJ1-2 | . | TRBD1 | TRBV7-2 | CASSLPRDRGFSGYTF | TGTGCCAGCAGCTTACCCCGGGACAGGGGATTTAGTGGCTACACCTTC
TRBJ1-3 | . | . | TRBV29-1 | CSVGQNSGNTIYF | TGCAGCGTCGGACAGAACTCTGGAAACACCATATATTTT
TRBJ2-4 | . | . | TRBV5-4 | CASSLGPTKNIQYF | TGTGCCAGCAGCTTGGGGCCGACCAAAAACATTCAGTACTTC
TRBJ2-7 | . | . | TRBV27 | CASKKDYNNYEQYF | TGTGCCAGCAAGAAGGACTACAACAACTACGAGCAGTACTTC
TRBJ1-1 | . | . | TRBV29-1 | CSVVWGGLEAFF | TGCAGCGTTGTGTGGGGGGGCCTTGAAGCTTTCTTT